The 17 T cell receptor beta chains given below trace back to one sample, sequenced in a study of beta chain features in type 1 diabetes. Reverse transcription of all isolated RNA meant that expressed TCRB transcripts were sequenced. The repertoire was sequenced with immunoSEQ multiplex PCR; TCRdb's copy has only in-frame clones and lacks some. The sample yields 200,000 to 250,000 clones, roughly 9.6% seen once. Sequencing input: naive CD4+ T cells from blood. The receptors derive from a young woman in good health.

Only a few counts were recorded for this clone. The CDR3 nucleotides are TGTGCCAGTAGTATATTCGGGGCTGAAGCTTTCTTT. Translation: CASSIFGAEAFF. V usage is TRBV19 and J usage is TRBJ1-1, with D hard to call. CDR1 and CDR2 (germline): LNHDA, SQIVND (reference sequence). Trimming stripped 2 bases from V and 6 bases from J, with 7 bases between. The CDR3 covers 12 residues. The full variable domain, completed using reference TRBV19 and TRBJ1-1, is DGGITQSPKYLFRKEGQNVTLSCEQNLNHDAMYWYRQDPGQGLRLIYYSQIVNDFQKGDIAEGYSVSREKKESFPLTVTSAQKNPTAFYLCASSIFGAEAFFGQGTRLTVV.

This chain connects TRBV6-6 to TRBJ2-2; D unresolved. The CDR3 runs to 13 residues. Germline V gives CDR1 MNHNY, CDR2 SVGAGI (reference sequence). Deletions cut 5 bases from V and 7 bases from J, with 11 bases between. The CDR3 protein is CASSIPRGGELFF. CDR3 bases: TGTGCCAGCAGTATACCCCGAGGCGGGGAGCTGTTTTTT.

This clone was observed a few times. V is TRBV5-1 and J is TRBJ2-7, with 7 nucleotides matching TRBD1. V shed 4 bases, J shed 2 bases, and the junction held 6 bases outside the gene matches. The CDR3 is 14 amino acids. CDR1 SGHRS and CDR2 YFSETQ come from the germline V gene. CDR3 nucleotides: TGCGCCAGCAGCGGGGGACAGCATCCCTACGAGCAGTACTTC. It encodes CASSGGQHPYEQYF. Filled out from reference TRBV5-1 and TRBJ2-7, the complete variable domain reads KAGVTQTPRYLIKTRGQQVTLSCSPISGHRSVSWYQQTPGQGLQFLFEYFSETQRNKGNFPGRFSGRQFSNSRSEMNVSTLELGDSALYLCASSGGQHPYEQYFGPGTRLTVT.

The chain links TRBV7-2 to TRBJ2-5, with D perhaps TRBD1 (5 bases). The germline gives CDR1 SGHTA, CDR2 FQGNSA. This CDR3 comprises 15 residues. V lost 2 bases to trimming and J lost 1 base, with 11 bases between them. CDR3 residues: CASSLQGPAQETQYF. DNA for the CDR3: TGTGCCAGCAGCTTACAGGGTCCTGCCCAAGAGACCCAGTACTTC.

The chain has TRBV6-1 and TRBJ2-7; a possible D gene is TRBD2 (5 bases). Germline CDR1 is MNHNS and CDR2 is SASEGT. Trimming stripped 2 bases from V and 9 bases from J, with 14 bases between. This CDR3 has 13 amino acids. DNA of the CDR3: TGTGCCAGCAGTGAACCCCCAGTTAGCGCGCAGTACTTC. This gives the protein CASSEPPVSAQYF.

The chain carries TRBV25-1 and TRBJ1-2, with D perhaps matching TRBD1 (6 bases). CDR1 MGHDK and CDR2 SYGVNS come from the germline V gene. This CDR3 comprises 13 residues. V shed 4 bases and J shed 4 bases, with 10 bases lying between them. CDR3: CASSVDSPYGYTF. DNA of the CDR3: TGTGCCAGCAGTGTGGACAGTCCCTATGGCTACACCTTC.

The chain combines TRBV5-8 with TRBJ2-5; 7 nucleotides line up with TRBD1. Germline-derived CDR1 and CDR2 are SGHTS and YDEGEE. The CDR3 consists of 15 residues. Trimming took 4 bases from V and 2 from J; bases not matched to a gene: 8. CDR3 sequence reads: CASSARQGPQETQYF. In DNA form, the CDR3 reads TGTGCCAGCAGCGCGAGACAGGGACCTCAAGAGACCCAGTACTTC.

This clone was seen more than once but under ten times. This chain connects TRBV7-3 to TRBJ2-7, with 8 nucleotides matching TRBD1. The germline V gene encodes CDR1 SGHTA and CDR2 FQGTGA. The CDR3 length is 13 residues. The V and J ends lost 5 bases and 6 bases, in that order; junction bases with no gene match: 6. CDR3 amino acids: CASSRDRLGEQYF. CDR3 in DNA: TGTGCCAGCAGCAGGGACAGGTTAGGCGAGCAGTACTTC. The full variable domain, completed using reference TRBV7-3 and TRBJ2-7, is GAGVSQTPSNKVTEKGKYVELRCDPISGHTALYWYRQSLGQGPEFLIYFQGTGAADDSGLPNDRFFAVRPEGSVSTLKIQRTERGDSAVYLCASSRDRLGEQYFGPGTRLTVT.

This clone turned up a few times. CDR3 loop: CASSQESSYGYTF. The CDR3 DNA sequence: TGTGCCAGCAGCCAGGAGTCCTCATATGGCTACACCTTC. This chain joins TRBV4-2 and TRBJ1-2; no definite D call. The CDR3 covers 13 residues. V was pared by 3 bases and J by 5 bases, with 10 bases between. Germline-derived CDR1 and CDR2 are LGHNA and YNFKEQ.

The J gene is TRBJ1-2, the V gene TRBV30, with TRBD1 as a possible D gene (5 bases). This CDR3 has 15 residues. Germline values: CDR1 GTSNPN, CDR2 SVGIG (reference sequence). Trimming shortened V by 0 bases and J by 0 bases, and 11 bases separated the two germline ends. CDR3 sequence reads: CAWSVRGGTNYGYTF. As DNA, the CDR3 is TGTGCCTGGAGTGTACGGGGGGGGACTAACTATGGCTACACCTTC.

This sequence joins TRBV9 and TRBJ2-3, with D tentatively TRBD2 (7 bases). Germline CDR1 and CDR2: SGDLS and YYNGEE. This CDR3 has 15 amino acids. Trimming removed 3 bases from V and 4 bases from J, with 15 bases in between. The CDR3 spells CASSERGGGADTQYF. The CDR3 coding sequence is TGTGCCAGCAGCGAGAGGGGGGGAGGGGCAGATACGCAGTATTTT.

This clone was recorded a few times. The V call is TRBV7-9, the J call TRBJ2-5; 7 nucleotides line up with TRBD1. The V segment lost 2 bases and the J segment 4 bases; nucleotides outside the gene matches: 4. The CDR3 has 14 amino acids. CDR1 is SEHNR and CDR2 is FQNEAQ in the germline V gene (reference sequence). DNA for the CDR3: TGTGCCAGCAGCTTAACGACAGGGCGAGAGACCCAGTACTTC. It encodes CASSLTTGRETQYF.

The table lists this clone with many counts. The CDR3 protein is CSHHAGLMNTEAFF. DNA of the CDR3: TGCAGCCACCACGCGGGACTCATGAACACTGAAGCTTTCTTT. The gene calls are TRBV29-1 and TRBJ1-1, with D possibly TRBD1 on 5 matching bases. This CDR3 spans 14 amino acids. Germline CDR1 is SQVTM and CDR2 is ANQGSEA. Trimming stripped 8 bases from V and 0 bases from J, with 16 bases between. The whole variable domain, remainder taken from reference TRBV29-1 and TRBJ1-1, is SAVISQKPSRDICQRGTSLTIQCQVDSQVTMMFWYRQQPGQSLTLIATANQGSEATYESGFVIDKFPISRPNLTFSTLTVSNMSPEDSSIYLCSHHAGLMNTEAFFGQGTRLTVV.

The CDR3 DNA is TGTGCCAGCAGTCTAAGGGGCTCCAATGGCTACACCTTC. It codes for CASSLRGSNGYTF. The chain employs TRBV27 and TRBJ1-2; D may be TRBD1 (5 bases). Between the trimmed V and J ends, which lost 5 bases and 6 bases, there was a span of 13 bases. Germline V gives CDR1 MNHEY, CDR2 SMNVEV (reference sequence). The CDR3 is 13 amino acids.

This clone has only a few counts. The rearrangement links TRBV5-1 to TRBJ2-1; D ambiguous. The CDR3 totals 13 residues. Germline V CDR1 and CDR2: SGHRS, YFSETQ. V shed 4 bases and J shed 10 bases, with 15 bases lying between them. The CDR3 bases are TGCGCCAGCAGCCAGGTGCGAGTAATGGAGCAGTTCTTC. It yields the protein CASSQVRVMEQFF. The whole variable domain, filled in from reference TRBV5-1 and TRBJ2-1, reads KAGVTQTPRYLIKTRGQQVTLSCSPISGHRSVSWYQQTPGQGLQFLFEYFSETQRNKGNFPGRFSGRQFSNSRSEMNVSTLELGDSALYLCASSQVRVMEQFFGPGTRLTVL.

This clone occurred a few times. V is TRBV11-2 and J is TRBJ2-7, with D unclear. The V gene's germline CDR1 is SGHAT and CDR2 FQNNGV. The CDR3 consists of 14 residues. Trimming took 5 bases from V and 0 from J, leaving 11 bases between them. CDR3 amino acids: CASSPRSASYEQYF. The CDR3 nucleotides are TGTGCCAGCAGCCCTAGATCAGCCTCCTACGAGCAGTACTTC. Together with reference TRBV11-2 and TRBJ2-7, the CDR3 gives the full variable domain: EAGVAQSPRYKIIEKRQSVAFWCNPISGHATLYWYQQILGQGPKLLIQFQNNGVVDDSQLPKDRFSAERLKGVDSTLKIQPAKLEDSAVYLCASSPRSASYEQYFGPGTRLTVT.

The chain carries TRBV7-2 and TRBJ2-1; weak D call: TRBD2 (7 bases). From germline, CDR1 is SGHTA and CDR2 FQGNSA. The CDR3 runs 15 residues. V lost 1 base to trimming and J lost 3 bases, with 10 bases between them. The CDR3 reads CASSLEGGLYNEQFF. The CDR3 coding sequence is TGTGCCAGCAGCTTAGAGGGGGGGCTCTACAATGAGCAGTTCTTC.